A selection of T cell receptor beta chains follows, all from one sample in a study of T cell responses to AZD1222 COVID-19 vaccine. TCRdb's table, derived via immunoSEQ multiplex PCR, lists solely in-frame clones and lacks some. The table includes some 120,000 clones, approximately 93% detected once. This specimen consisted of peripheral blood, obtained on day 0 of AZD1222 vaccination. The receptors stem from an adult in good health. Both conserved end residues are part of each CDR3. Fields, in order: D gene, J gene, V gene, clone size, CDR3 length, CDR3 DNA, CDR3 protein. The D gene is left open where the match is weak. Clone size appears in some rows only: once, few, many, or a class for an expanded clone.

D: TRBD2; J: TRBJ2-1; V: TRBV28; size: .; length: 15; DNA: TGTGCCAGCGGAATCGGGGGGTTAATGGTTAATGAGCAGTTCTTC; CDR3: CASGIGGLMVNEQFF
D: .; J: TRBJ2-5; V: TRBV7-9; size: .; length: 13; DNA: TGTGCCAGCAGCTTAGCCGGGAGTCAGACCCAGTACTTC; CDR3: CASSLAGSQTQYF
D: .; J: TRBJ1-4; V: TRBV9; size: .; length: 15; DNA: TGTGCCAGCAGCGTAGCTCCGGGCACCGGTGAAAAACTGTTTTTT; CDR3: CASSVAPGTGEKLFF
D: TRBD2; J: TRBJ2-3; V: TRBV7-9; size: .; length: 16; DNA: TGTGCCAGCAGCTTAGAGGCTAGCGGGAGTTTCGGTACGCAGTATTTT; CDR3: CASSLEASGSFGTQYF
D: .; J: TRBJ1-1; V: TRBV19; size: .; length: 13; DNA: TGTGCCAGTAGTATTTTTCGGGCTACTGAAGCTTTCTTT; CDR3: CASSIFRATEAFF
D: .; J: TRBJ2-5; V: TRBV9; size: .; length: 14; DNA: TGTGCCAGCAGCGTAACCCCATACCAAGAGACCCAGTACTTC; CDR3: CASSVTPYQETQYF
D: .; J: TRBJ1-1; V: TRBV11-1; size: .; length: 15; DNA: TGTGCCAGCAGCTTAGAGCGGGCCGCGGCATCTGAAGCTTTCTTT; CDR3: CASSLERAAASEAFF
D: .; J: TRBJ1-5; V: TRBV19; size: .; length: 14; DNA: TGTGCCAGTAGTATCGCCCGATGGAATCAGCCCCAGCATTTT; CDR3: CASSIARWNQPQHF
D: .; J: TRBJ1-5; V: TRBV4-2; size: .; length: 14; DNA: TGTGCCAGCAGCCAAAAGCTAAGCAATCAGCCCCAGCATTTT; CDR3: CASSQKLSNQPQHF
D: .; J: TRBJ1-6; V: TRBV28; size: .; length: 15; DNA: TGTGCCAGCAGGGAAACGGGCCCCTATAATTCACCCCTCCACTTT; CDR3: CASRETGPYNSPLHF
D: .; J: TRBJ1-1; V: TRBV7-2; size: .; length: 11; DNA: TGTGCCAGCAGCTTCATGACTGAAGCTTTCTTT; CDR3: CASSFMTEAFF
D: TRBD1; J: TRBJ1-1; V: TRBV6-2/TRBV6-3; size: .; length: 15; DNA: TGTGCCAGCAGCCCCGGGGGCAGGGGGCTCACTGAAGCTTTCTTT; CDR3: CASSPGGRGLTEAFF
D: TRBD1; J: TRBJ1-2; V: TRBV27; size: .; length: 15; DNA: TGTGCCAGCAGTACACAGGGGGCGCTTAGCTATGGCTACACCTTC; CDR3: CASSTQGALSYGYTF
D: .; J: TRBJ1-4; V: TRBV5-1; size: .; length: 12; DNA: TGCGCCAGCAGACCGGACGATGAAAAACTGTTTTTT; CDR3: CASRPDDEKLFF
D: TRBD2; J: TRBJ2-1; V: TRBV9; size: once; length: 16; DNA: TGTGCCAGCAGCGTAGCACTAGCGGGAGGTATAGGTGAGCAGTTCTTC; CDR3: CASSVALAGGIGEQFF
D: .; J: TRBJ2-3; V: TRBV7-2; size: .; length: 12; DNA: TGTGCCAGCCGGGCGGCGGGAGATACGCAGTATTTT; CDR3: CASRAAGDTQYF
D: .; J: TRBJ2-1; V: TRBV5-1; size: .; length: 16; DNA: TGCGCCAGCAGCTGGGGGACAGAGACCATCGGGGGTGAGCAGTTCTTC; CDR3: CASSWGTETIGGEQFF
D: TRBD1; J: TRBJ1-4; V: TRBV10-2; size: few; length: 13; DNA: TGCGCCAGCGGCCGGGACAGGGATGAAAAACTGTTTTTT; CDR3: CASGRDRDEKLFF